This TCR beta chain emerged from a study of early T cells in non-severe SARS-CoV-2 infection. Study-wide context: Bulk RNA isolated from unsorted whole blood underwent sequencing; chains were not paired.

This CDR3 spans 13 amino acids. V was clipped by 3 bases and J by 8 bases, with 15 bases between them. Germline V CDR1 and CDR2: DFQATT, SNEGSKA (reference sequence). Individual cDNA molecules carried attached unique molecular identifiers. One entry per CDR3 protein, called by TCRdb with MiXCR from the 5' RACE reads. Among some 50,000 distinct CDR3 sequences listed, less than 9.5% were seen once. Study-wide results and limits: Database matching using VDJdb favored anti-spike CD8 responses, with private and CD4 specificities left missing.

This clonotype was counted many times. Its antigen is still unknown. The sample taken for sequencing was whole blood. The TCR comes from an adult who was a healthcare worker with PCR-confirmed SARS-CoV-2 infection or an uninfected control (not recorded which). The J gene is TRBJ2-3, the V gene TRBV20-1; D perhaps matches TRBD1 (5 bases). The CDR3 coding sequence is TGCAGTGCTAGGGCAGGGTCCATTGGTACGCAGTATTTT. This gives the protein CSARAGSIGTQYF.